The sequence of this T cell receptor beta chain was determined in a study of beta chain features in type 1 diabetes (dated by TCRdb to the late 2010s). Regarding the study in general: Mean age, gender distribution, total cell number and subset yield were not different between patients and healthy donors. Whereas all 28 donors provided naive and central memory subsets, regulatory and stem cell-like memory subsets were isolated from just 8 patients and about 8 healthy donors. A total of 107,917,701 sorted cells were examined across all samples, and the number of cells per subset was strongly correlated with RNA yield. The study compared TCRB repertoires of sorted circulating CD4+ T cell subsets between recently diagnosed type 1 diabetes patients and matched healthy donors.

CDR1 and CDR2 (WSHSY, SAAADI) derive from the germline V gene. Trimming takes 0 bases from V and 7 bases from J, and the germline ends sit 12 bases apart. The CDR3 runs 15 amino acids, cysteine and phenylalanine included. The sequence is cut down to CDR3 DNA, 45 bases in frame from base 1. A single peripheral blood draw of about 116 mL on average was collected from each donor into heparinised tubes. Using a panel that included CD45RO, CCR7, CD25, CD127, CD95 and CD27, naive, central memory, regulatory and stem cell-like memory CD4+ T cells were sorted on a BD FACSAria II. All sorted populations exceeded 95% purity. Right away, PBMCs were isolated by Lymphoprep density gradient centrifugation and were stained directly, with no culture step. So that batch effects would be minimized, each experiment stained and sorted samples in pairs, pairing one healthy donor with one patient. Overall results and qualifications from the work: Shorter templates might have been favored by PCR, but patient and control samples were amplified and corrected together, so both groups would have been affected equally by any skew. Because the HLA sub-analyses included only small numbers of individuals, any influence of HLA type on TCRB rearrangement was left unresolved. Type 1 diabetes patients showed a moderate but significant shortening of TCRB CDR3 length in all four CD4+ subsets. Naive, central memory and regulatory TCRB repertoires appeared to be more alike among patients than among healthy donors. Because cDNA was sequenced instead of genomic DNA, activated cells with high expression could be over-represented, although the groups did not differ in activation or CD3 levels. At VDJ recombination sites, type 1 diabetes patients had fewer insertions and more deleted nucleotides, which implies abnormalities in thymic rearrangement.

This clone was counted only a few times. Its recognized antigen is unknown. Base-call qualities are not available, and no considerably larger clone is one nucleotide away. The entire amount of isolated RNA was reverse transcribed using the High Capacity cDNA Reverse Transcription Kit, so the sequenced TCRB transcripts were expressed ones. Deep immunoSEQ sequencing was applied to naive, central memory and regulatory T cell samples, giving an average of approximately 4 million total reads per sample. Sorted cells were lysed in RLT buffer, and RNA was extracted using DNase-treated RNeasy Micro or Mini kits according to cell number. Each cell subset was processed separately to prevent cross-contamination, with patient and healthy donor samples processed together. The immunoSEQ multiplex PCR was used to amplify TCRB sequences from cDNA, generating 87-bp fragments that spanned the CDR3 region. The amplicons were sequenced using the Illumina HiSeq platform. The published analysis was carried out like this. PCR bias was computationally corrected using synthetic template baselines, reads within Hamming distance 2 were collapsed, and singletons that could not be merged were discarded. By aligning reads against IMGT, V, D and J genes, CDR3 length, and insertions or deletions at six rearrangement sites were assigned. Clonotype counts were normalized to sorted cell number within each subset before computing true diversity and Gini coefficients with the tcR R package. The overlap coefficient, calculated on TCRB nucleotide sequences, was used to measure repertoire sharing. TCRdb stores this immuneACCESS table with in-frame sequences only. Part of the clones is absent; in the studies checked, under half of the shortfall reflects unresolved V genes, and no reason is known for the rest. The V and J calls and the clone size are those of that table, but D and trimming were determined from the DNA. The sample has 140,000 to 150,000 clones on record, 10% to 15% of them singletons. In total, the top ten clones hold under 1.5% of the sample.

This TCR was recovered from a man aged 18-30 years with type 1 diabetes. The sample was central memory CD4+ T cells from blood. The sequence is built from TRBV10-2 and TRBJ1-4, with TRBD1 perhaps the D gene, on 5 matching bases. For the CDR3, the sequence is CASSESGGSGEKLFF. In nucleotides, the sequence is TGCGCCAGCAGTGAGTCGGGGGGTTCGGGTGAAAAACTGTTTTTT.